This T cell receptor beta chain was documented in a study of cytomegalovirus exposure and HLA in healthy donors. General study points: A few of the chains that were CMV-associated were confirmed in vitro to be specific for CMV antigens. In the approximately 120 validation repertoires, a later analysis found that first-cohort TCR clusters tended to co-occur. Reportedly, cytomegalovirus status was diagnosed with high sensitivity and specificity. Rare sequences made up most TCRs, while some public TCRs were found in many donors.

On this clone: Its target is unknown.

This table comes from immunoSEQ multiplex PCR, and its TCRdb copy is limited to in-frame clones, with some not included. Here the sample spans 90,000 to 150,000 clones, roughly 90% being singletons. This clonotype was sampled from a woman aged 18-29 years in good health and CMV-seropositive. Sequenced sample: PBMCs.

CDR3 in DNA: TGTGCCAGCAGCTTGGCCAGGGGGACAGGGCGCTACGAGCAGTACTTC. It specifies CASSLARGTGRYEQYF. This chain uses TRBV5-6 with TRBJ2-7; 9 bases fit TRBD1. Trimming at V came to 0 bases and at J to 3 bases, leaving 7 bases not matched to a gene. Per the germline V gene, CDR1 is SGHDT and CDR2 is YYEEEE. The CDR3 consists of 16 residues.